Listed here are 10 T cell receptor beta chains from one sample, sequenced in a study of T cells in Graves' hyperthyroidism and ophthalmopathy. TCR beta CDR3 region amplification was performed from RNA transcripts. The TCR CDR3 first-round RT-PCR relied on the HTBI primer set. TCRdb analysed the multiplex PCR reads with MiXCR anew, one entry per CDR3 protein. Of 550,000 to 850,000 distinct CDR3 sequences in the sample, approximately 19% are singletons; the top ten hold approximately 15%. The specimen was blood. These receptors came from a woman in her 50s with Graves' hyperthyroidism that later progressed to Graves' ophthalmopathy.

This clonotype was detected ten times or more. The chain uses TRBV30 and TRBJ1-5, with 9 bases identical to TRBD1. The length of the CDR3 is 16 residues. Germline V gives CDR1 GTSNPN, CDR2 SVGIG (reference sequence). V lost 0 bases and J lost 7; bases outside the gene matches: 10. CDR3 loop: CAWSVRGQGVGQPQHF. In DNA form, the CDR3 reads TGTGCCTGGAGTGTACGGGGACAGGGTGTTGGCCAGCCCCAGCATTTT. The full variable domain, in which reference TRBV30 and TRBJ1-5 provide the parts outside the CDR3, is SQTIHQWPATLVQPVGSPLSLECTVEGTSNPNLYWYRQAAGRGLQLLFYSVGIGQISSEVPQNLSASRPQDRQFILSSKKLLLSDSGFYLCAWSVRGQGVGQPQHFGDGTRLSIL.

The V and J genes are TRBV14 and TRBJ1-2; weak D call: TRBD1 (5 bases). Trimming left V 0 bases short and J 2 bases short, with 7 bases between. Per germline, CDR1 SGHDN and CDR2 FVKESK. The CDR3 spans 14 residues. CDR3 nucleotides: TGTGCCAGCAGCCAAGACAGGGAGAACTATGGCTACACCTTC. Encoded protein: CASSQDRENYGYTF.

The sample holds many counts of this clonotype. The chain combines TRBV5-5 with TRBJ2-3; TRBD2 matches at 8 bases. This CDR3 is built from 14 residues. V gave up 4 bases and J gave up 2 bases; unmatched junction bases: 3. Germline CDR1 reads SGHKS; CDR2 reads YYEKEE (reference sequence). CDR3 sequence reads: CASSGAGVTDTQYF. CDR3 nucleotides: TGTGCCAGCAGCGGAGCGGGGGTCACAGATACGCAGTATTTT.

CDR3 region: CSASGANEQFF. The CDR3 DNA sequence: TGCAGTGCTAGCGGGGCCAATGAGCAGTTCTTC. This chain joins TRBV20-1 and TRBJ2-1; either TRBD1 or TRBD2 may fit D (5 bases each). The CDR3 has 11 residues. Looked up from germline, CDR1 is DFQATT and CDR2 is SNEGSKA (reference sequence). V dropped 3 bases and J dropped 6 bases, with 6 bases sitting between them.

This clonotype has just a few counts. The chain is built from TRBV7-6 and TRBJ2-1, with 9 nucleotides matching TRBD2. The germline V gene encodes CDR1 SGHVS and CDR2 FNYEAQ. V lost 4 bases, J lost 7 bases, and 5 bases stayed unmatched. The CDR3 contains 14 residues. Here the CDR3 DNA reads TGTGCCAGCAGCTCGGGCGGGGGGGCGAATGAGCAGTTCTTC. It specifies CASSSGGGANEQFF.

This clonotype was counted ten times or more. CDR3 sequence (DNA): TGTGCCTGGAGCGGGACAGTTCAATTTGAGACCCAGTACTTC. Its translation: CAWSGTVQFETQYF. The chain links TRBV30 to TRBJ2-5, with 7 bases matching TRBD1. CDR3 length: 14 residues. The V gene's germline CDR1 is GTSNPN and CDR2 SVGIG (reference sequence). Losses at the gene ends were 3 bases for V and 5 bases for J; bases not matched to a gene: 9. Combining the CDR3 with reference TRBV30 and TRBJ2-5 gives the whole variable domain SQTIHQWPATLVQPVGSPLSLECTVEGTSNPNLYWYRQAAGRGLQLLFYSVGIGQISSEVPQNLSASRPQDRQFILSSKKLLLSDSGFYLCAWSGTVQFETQYFGPGTRLLVL.

The sample holds a few counts of this clonotype. The chain carries TRBV3-1 and TRBJ2-2; possible D gene TRBD1, 6 bases. Germline assignment: CDR1 LGHDT and CDR2 YNNKEL (reference sequence). V was trimmed by 4 bases and J by 2 bases, leaving 17 bases between them. The CDR3 is 17 residues long. DNA of the CDR3: TGTGCCAGCAGCCCGGTTGGACAGAAGCGAAACACCGGGGAGCTGTTTTTT. This translates into CASSPVGQKRNTGELFF.

The chain carries TRBV24-1 and TRBJ1-5; possible D gene TRBD1, 6 bases. The germline CDR1 and CDR2 sequences are KGHDR and SFDVKD. The CDR3 spans 16 residues. Trimming removed 5 bases from V and 4 bases from J, with 17 bases in between. CDR3 loop: CATSGLKTGRNQPQHF. CDR3 sequence (DNA): TGTGCCACCAGTGGACTAAAGACAGGCCGTAATCAGCCCCAGCATTTT.

The rearrangement joins TRBV9 to TRBJ1-3; TRBD1 is a possible D gene (6 bases). The germline V gene encodes CDR1 SGDLS and CDR2 YYNGEE. CDR3 length: 15 residues. Trimming shortened V by 0 bases and J by 3 bases, and 10 bases separated the two germline ends. Here the CDR3 DNA reads TGTGCCAGCAGCGTAGAACAGGGTTTTGGAAACACCATATATTTT. It is translated as CASSVEQGFGNTIYF.

The V gene is TRBV4-1, the J gene TRBJ1-4; TRBD1 is a possible D gene (5 bases). Germline CDR1 MGHRA, CDR2 YSYEKL. The CDR3 covers 14 residues. Trimming shortened V by 6 bases and J by 4 bases, and 12 bases separated the two germline ends. The CDR3: CASRQTQGNEKLFF. The CDR3 coding sequence is TGCGCCAGCAGGCAAACTCAGGGTAATGAAAAACTGTTTTTT.